A single sample is the source of the 27 T cell receptor beta chains below, sequenced in a study of OX40 agonist ivuxolimab in advanced cancers. TCRdb's copy holds only in-frame clones and misses some; the assay was immunoSEQ multiplex PCR. The sample lists 75,000 to 100,000 clones; 75% to 95% were seen once. Material: CD4+ or CD8+ T cells sorted from blood, obtained in a trial of the OX40 agonist ivuxolimab. The receptor source for this set is an adult with an advanced solid tumor such as melanoma, head and neck, liver or kidney cancer.

The rearrangement joins TRBV28 to TRBJ2-1, with 9 positions matching TRBD2. V gave up 6 bases and J gave up 0 bases; unmatched junction bases: 3. Germline V gene data show CDR1 as MDHEN and CDR2 as SYDVKM. The CDR3 runs to 15 residues. The CDR3 is CASRLAGPSYNEQFF. The CDR3 nucleotides are TGTGCCAGCAGACTAGCGGGTCCCTCCTACAATGAGCAGTTCTTC. The variable domain in full, with the rest retrieved from reference TRBV28 and TRBJ2-1, is DVKVTQSSRYLVKRTGEKVFLECVQDMDHENMFWYRQDPGLGLRLIYFSYDVKMKEKGDIPEGYSVSREKKERFSLILESASTNQTSMYLCASRLAGPSYNEQFFGPGTRLTVL.

This chain links TRBV6-5 with TRBJ2-1; the match to TRBD1 covers 9 bases. Trimming took 5 bases from V and 8 from J; bases not matched to a gene: 7. Germline V gives CDR1 MNHEY, CDR2 SVGAGI. The CDR3 contains 14 residues. The CDR3 is CASSKDRGGYEQFF. For the CDR3, the DNA is TGTGCCAGCAGTAAGGACAGGGGTGGATATGAGCAGTTCTTC.

CDR3: CASSLEVTGNTGELFF. CDR3 nucleotides: TGCGCCAGCAGCTTGGAAGTAACAGGGAACACCGGGGAGCTGTTTTTT. The rearrangement joins TRBV5-1 to TRBJ2-2; TRBD1 is a possible D gene (5 bases). There are 16 residues in the CDR3. The V and J ends lost 0 bases and 1 base respectively, with 10 bases between them. Germline V gene lookup returns CDR1 SGHRS and CDR2 YFSETQ. The full variable domain, rest sourced from reference TRBV5-1 and TRBJ2-2, is KAGVTQTPRYLIKTRGQQVTLSCSPISGHRSVSWYQQTPGQGLQFLFEYFSETQRNKGNFPGRFSGRQFSNSRSEMNVSTLELGDSALYLCASSLEVTGNTGELFFGEGSRLTVL.

V and J are TRBV9 and TRBJ2-3, with TRBD2 matching 7 bases. CDR3 length: 13 amino acids. Unmatched junction bases numbered 9, after V lost 0 bases and J lost 14 bases. CDR1 is SGDLS, CDR2 YYNGEE, per germline. The CDR3 region has the DNA TGTGCCAGCAGCGTAGAACCTAGCGGCTCCGGGTATTTT. This codes for CASSVEPSGSGYF. Full variable domain (outside the CDR3, taken from reference TRBV9 and TRBJ2-3): DSGVTQTPKHLITATGQRVTLRCSPRSGDLSVYWYQQSLDQGLQFLIQYYNGEERAKGNILERFSAQQFPDLHSELNLSSLELGDSALYFCASSVEPSGSGYFGPGTRLTVL.

This chain uses TRBV15 with TRBJ1-4; the D gene is possibly TRBD1 (6 bases). Germline CDR1 is LNHNV and CDR2 is YYDKDF (reference sequence). Trimming took off 1 base at V and 5 bases at J, with 11 bases between the two ends. This CDR3 is built from 15 residues. The CDR3 nucleotides are TGTGCCACCAGCAGAGTTACAGGGCTAAATGAAAAACTGTTTTTT. Translating gives CATSRVTGLNEKLFF.

This chain uses TRBV4-1 with TRBJ1-1; D is undetermined. Trimming took 0 bases from V and 4 from J, leaving 9 bases between them. The CDR3 totals 14 residues. Germline assignment: CDR1 MGHRA and CDR2 YSYEKL. DNA for the CDR3: TGCGCCAGCAGCCAAGAGGGAGGTAGCACTGAAGCTTTCTTT. Its translation is CASSQEGGSTEAFF.

The V and J genes are TRBV28 and TRBJ1-4; D is perhaps TRBD1 (5 bases). Trimming cost V 4 bases and J 0 bases, with 21 bases left between them. This CDR3 region has 19 residues. CDR1 and CDR2 (germline): MDHEN, SYDVKM. The CDR3 region is CASSSPRGGARTTNEKLFF. The CDR3 DNA sequence: TGTGCCAGCAGTTCTCCAAGGGGTGGGGCGAGAACAACTAATGAAAAACTGTTTTTT.

V and J are TRBV6-5 and TRBJ2-5, with D maybe TRBD2 (5 bases). Trimming pared 4 bases from V and 1 base from J, leaving 13 bases between. The V gene's germline CDR1 is MNHEY and CDR2 SVGAGI. This CDR3 is 15 amino acids long. The CDR3: CASSLRGVTQETQYF. The DNA for the CDR3 is TGTGCCAGCAGTTTACGGGGAGTTACCCAAGAGACCCAGTACTTC.

The CDR3 loop is CASSLGPGTGGPTNEKLFF. DNA for the CDR3: TGCGCCAGCAGCTTAGGGCCAGGTACAGGTGGACCAACTAATGAAAAACTGTTTTTT. The rearrangement joins TRBV5-1 to TRBJ1-4; maybe TRBD1 (5 bases). Trimming stripped 2 bases from V and 0 bases from J, with 20 bases between. This CDR3 has 19 amino acids. CDR1 is SGHRS and CDR2 is YFSETQ in the germline V gene.

V usage is TRBV7-9 and J usage is TRBJ2-5; 8 bases map to TRBD1. The J call may be incorrect, as the DNA end agrees better with TRBJ2-7. The CDR3 contains 14 residues. Per the germline V gene, CDR1 is SEHNR and CDR2 is FQNEAQ (reference sequence). The CDR3 protein is CASSSDRVRYEQYF. CDR3 in DNA: TGTGCCAGCAGCTCGGACAGGGTACGCTACGAGCAGTACTTC.

The J gene is TRBJ2-1, the V gene TRBV5-4; the D gene is possibly TRBD2 (6 bases). Per germline, CDR1 SGHNT and CDR2 YYREEE (reference sequence). V was trimmed by 1 base and J by 6 bases, leaving 14 bases between them. CDR3 length equals 15 residues. The CDR3 DNA reads TGTGCCAGCAGCTTGCCCGGGAGTAGTCGCAATGAGCAGTTCTTC. This encodes CASSLPGSSRNEQFF. The variable domain in full, with the rest retrieved from reference TRBV5-4 and TRBJ2-1, is ETGVTQSPTHLIKTRGQQVTLRCSSQSGHNTVSWYQQALGQGPQFIFQYYREEENGRGNFPPRFSGLQFPNYSSELNVNALELDDSALYLCASSLPGSSRNEQFFGPGTRLTVL.

CDR3 sequence reads: CASSLGGQLTQYF. CDR3 bases: TGTGCCAGCAGCTTAGGGGGGCAACTTACGCAGTATTTT. The gene calls are TRBV7-2 and TRBJ2-3; maybe TRBD1 (6 bases). V was cut by 1 base and J by 8 bases, with 10 bases left in between. The CDR3 covers 13 residues. Germline V CDR1 and CDR2: SGHTA, FQGNSA. The whole variable domain, remainder taken from reference TRBV7-2 and TRBJ2-3, is GAGVSQSPSNKVTEKGKDVELRCDPISGHTALYWYRQSLGQGLEFLIYFQGNSAPDKSGLPSDRFSAERTGGSVSTLTIQRTQQEDSAVYLCASSLGGQLTQYFGPGTRLTVL.

V is TRBV9 and J is TRBJ2-7; 9 bases are shared with TRBD2. Trimming took 0 bases from V and 2 from J; bases not matched to a gene: 3. The CDR3 extends over 15 amino acids. CDR1 is SGDLS and CDR2 is YYNGEE in the germline V gene. The CDR3 reads CASSVGLAGTYEQYF. The CDR3 DNA reads TGTGCCAGCAGCGTAGGTCTAGCGGGAACCTACGAGCAGTACTTC. The full variable domain, in which reference TRBV9 and TRBJ2-7 provide the parts outside the CDR3, is DSGVTQTPKHLITATGQRVTLRCSPRSGDLSVYWYQQSLDQGLQFLIQYYNGEERAKGNILERFSAQQFPDLHSELNLSSLELGDSALYFCASSVGLAGTYEQYFGPGTRLTVT.

The J gene is TRBJ2-3, the V gene TRBV21-1. TRBV21-1 is a listed pseudogene. The length of the CDR3 is 16 residues. The chain's CDR3 is CASSKAKGGHTDTQYF. CDR3 in DNA: TGTGCCAGCAGCAAAGCGAAAGGGGGGCACACAGATACGCAGTATTTT.

The chain links TRBV7-2 to TRBJ2-4; D may be TRBD1 (6 bases). The germline V and J ends were trimmed by 3 bases and 8 bases, with 11 bases remaining between them. The CDR3 consists of 13 residues. In germline, CDR1 is SGHTA, CDR2 FQGNSA. The CDR3 protein is CASSLNRVDIQYF. The CDR3 nucleotides read TGTGCCAGCAGCTTGAACAGGGTGGACATTCAGTACTTC.

On this clone itself: The same CDR3 also results from other DNA sequences found in this sample. The chain combines TRBV18 with TRBJ1-4; 10 nucleotides match TRBD1. Trimming took 3 bases from V and 5 from J; bases not matched to a gene: 0. This CDR3 contains 14 residues. Germline values: CDR1 KGHSH, CDR2 LQKENI. The CDR3 DNA reads TGTGCCAGCTCACCGGGACAGGGGAATGAAAAACTGTTTTTT. It is translated as CASSPGQGNEKLFF. The full variable domain, its missing parts supplied by reference TRBV18 and TRBJ1-4, is NAGVMQNPRHLVRRRGQEARLRCSPMKGHSHVYWYRQLPEEGLKFMVYLQKENIIDESGMPKERFSAEFPKEGPSILRIQQVVRGDSAAYFCASSPGQGNEKLFFGSGTQLSVL.

This clone was counted once. V gene TRBV7-2 combines with J gene TRBJ1-4; D ambiguous. Per the germline V gene, CDR1 is SGHTA and CDR2 is FQGNSA. This CDR3 has 15 residues. The ends were cut back, 5 bases at V and 5 bases at J, with 15 bases in the middle. The CDR3 protein is CASSPQPGRNEKLFF. The CDR3 DNA sequence: TGTGCCAGCAGCCCTCAACCCGGGAGAAATGAAAAACTGTTTTTT.

The chain is built from TRBV5-8 and TRBJ1-1; TRBD1 might be the D (6 bases). V was shortened by 0 bases and J by 4 bases, with 16 bases between the two germline ends. The germline V gene has CDR1 SGHTS and CDR2 YDEGEE. This CDR3 spans 16 amino acids. This CDR3 is CASSLGSWTRGTEAFF. CDR3 bases: TGTGCCAGCAGCTTGGGTTCTTGGACCAGGGGCACTGAAGCTTTCTTT.

The chain carries TRBV7-9 and TRBJ2-1, with TRBD2 matching over 13 bases. The V and J ends lost 6 bases and 7 bases, in that order; junction bases with no gene match: 9. CDR1 and CDR2 (germline): SEHNR, FQNEAQ (reference sequence). The CDR3 consists of 16 residues. The CDR3 region has the DNA TGTGCCAGCAGTCATTGGACTAGCGGGAGCTGGAATGAGCAGTTCTTC. Residues: CASSHWTSGSWNEQFF.

J is TRBJ2-7 and V is TRBV28, with D possibly matching TRBD1 (6 bases). Germline assignment: CDR1 MDHEN and CDR2 SYDVKM. V was cut by 6 bases and J by 0 bases, with 12 bases left in between. CDR3 size: 14 residues. CDR3 in amino acids: CASSGTSSSYEQYF. CDR3 nucleotides: TGTGCCAGCAGCGGGACATCGAGCTCCTACGAGCAGTACTTC.

This chain links TRBV14 with TRBJ2-3; no reliable D call. Trimming shortened V by 1 base and J by 1 base, and 12 bases separated the two germline ends. Germline CDR1 is SGHDN and CDR2 is FVKESK. The CDR3 spans 16 residues. In DNA, the CDR3 is TGTGCCAGCAGCCAAGGTCTGGGGTTCGGCACAGATACGCAGTATTTT. Translated, it gives CASSQGLGFGTDTQYF.

In regard to this clone: A much larger clone sits a single nucleotide away, making a read error possible. The chain employs TRBV5-4 and TRBJ1-2; D call uncertain. This CDR3 region has 13 residues. Germline CDR1 and CDR2: SGHNT and YYREEE (reference sequence). CDR3 protein: CASSLPQAYSYTF. The DNA of the CDR3 is TGTGCCAGCAGCTTGCCGCAGGCCTATAGCTACACCTTC.

This chain uses TRBV6-1 with TRBJ2-7; 8 bases are shared with TRBD2. The V gene's germline CDR1 is MNHNS and CDR2 SASEGT. The V and J ends lost 2 bases and 2 bases, in that order; junction bases with no gene match: 2. The CDR3 is 14 amino acids. CDR3 loop: CASSEISGAYEQYF. CDR3 in DNA: TGTGCCAGCAGTGAAATTAGCGGGGCCTACGAGCAGTACTTC.

This clone was observed a few times. This chain links TRBV29-1 with TRBJ1-2, with D perhaps TRBD1 (6 bases). Germline V gene lookup returns CDR1 SQVTM and CDR2 ANQGSEA. This CDR3 comprises 13 residues. The V end was cut by 4 bases, the J end by 8 bases, with 17 bases between. The CDR3 region has the DNA TGCAGCGTTGTTAGGTTTGGGGGCAAAGGCTACACCTTC. This codes for CSVVRFGGKGYTF. The whole variable domain, filled in from reference TRBV29-1 and TRBJ1-2, reads SAVISQKPSRDICQRGTSLTIQCQVDSQVTMMFWYRQQPGQSLTLIATANQGSEATYESGFVIDKFPISRPNLTFSTLTVSNMSPEDSSIYLCSVVRFGGKGYTFGSGTRLTVV.

The rearrangement joins TRBV5-1 to TRBJ2-1, with D perhaps matching TRBD2 (5 bases). This CDR3 contains 15 residues. Germline CDR1 reads SGHRS; CDR2 reads YFSETQ. V lost 4 bases to trimming and J lost 5 bases, with 16 bases between them. As DNA, the CDR3 is TGCGCCAGCAGCCGCCTCGGGGATAAAAACAATGAGCAGTTCTTC. It yields the protein CASSRLGDKNNEQFF.

V and J are TRBV7-8 and TRBJ2-7; D unclear. The CDR3 runs 15 residues. Germline V lookup: CDR1 SGHVS, CDR2 FQNEAQ. V dropped 5 bases and J dropped 1 base, with 15 bases sitting between them. CDR3 protein: CASSPVSGSSYEQYF. The CDR3 DNA is TGTGCCAGCAGCCCCGTTTCGGGCAGTTCCTACGAGCAGTACTTC. Based on the CDR3 plus reference TRBV7-8 and TRBJ2-7, the full variable domain is GAGVSQSPRYKVAKRGQDVALRCDPISGHVSLFWYQQALGQGPEFLTYFQNEAQLDKSGLPSDRFFAERPEGSVSTLKIQRTQQEDSAVYLCASSPVSGSSYEQYFGPGTRLTVT.

The chain links TRBV7-5 to TRBJ2-7; the table's D call, TRBD1, has no DNA check behind it. TRBV7-5 is described as a pseudogene. This CDR3 has 12 residues. DNA for the CDR3: TGTGCCACGCAACAGGGCTCCTACGAGCAGTACTTC. Translating gives CATQQGSYEQYF.